A selection of T cell receptor beta chains follows, all from one sample in a study of cytomegalovirus exposure and HLA in healthy donors. Here immunoSEQ multiplex PCR was the method, and the copy in TCRdb shows in-frame clones only, minus some. This sample has about 150,000 clones, with 55% to 75% found just once. The sample comprised PBMCs. The receptors originated from a woman in her fifties or sixties in good health and CMV-seropositive. Both conserved end residues are part of each CDR3. D genes are given only for firm matches. Size is stated for part of the rows, as once, few or many counts, or as a class when the clone is expanded.

D gene,J gene,V gene,clone size,CDR3 DNA,CDR3 protein
.,TRBJ1-2,TRBV7-2,few,TGTGCCAGCAGCTTACAGGGTAGAGGCTACACCTTC,CASSLQGRGYTF
TRBD2,TRBJ2-7,TRBV6-4,few,TGTGCCAGCAGCGACCCCCGGACTAGCGGGAGTTCCCCAACCTACGAGCAGTACTTC,CASSDPRTSGSSPTYEQYF
TRBD1,TRBJ1-2,TRBV30,.,TGTGCCTCATCAACGACAGGGGTAGGCTACACCTTC,CASSTTGVGYTF
TRBD2,TRBJ2-1,TRBV14,.,TGTGCCAGCAGCCAAGATTCAATTGAGCGGGAGTTCCCCTACAATGAGCAGTTCTTC,CASSQDSIEREFPYNEQFF
TRBD2,TRBJ2-1,TRBV10-3,.,TGTGCCATCAGTGAGGGGCTAGCGGGAGCCCACAATGAGCAGTTCTTC,CAISEGLAGAHNEQFF
TRBD1,TRBJ1-4,TRBV28,few,TGTGCCAGCAGTCCCCCCCCGGGACAGGGGGCTTGGGATTTGGAAAAACTGTTTTTT,CASSPPPGQGAWDLEKLFF
TRBD2,TRBJ2-7,TRBV19,.,TGTGCCAGTAGTTCAAGACTAGCGGGCCTCTACGAGCAGTACTTC,CASSSRLAGLYEQYF
.,TRBJ1-4,TRBV15,.,TGTGCCACCAGCACCCGGGGAGATAATGAAAAACTGTTTTTT,CATSTRGDNEKLFF
TRBD1,TRBJ1-2,TRBV7-6,.,TGTGCCAGCAGCTCGCCCGGGACAGGGAATGGCTACACCTTC,CASSSPGTGNGYTF
TRBD2,TRBJ2-1,TRBV9,.,TGTGCCAGCAGCGTTTCTAGCGGCCCGAGCTCCTACAATGAGCAGTTCTTC,CASSVSSGPSSYNEQFF
TRBD2,TRBJ2-3,TRBV29-1,.,TGCAGCGCCACAAGGGTAGCGGGAGTAGATACGCAGTATTTT,CSATRVAGVDTQYF
TRBD2,TRBJ2-2,TRBV4-3,few,TGCGCCAGCAGCCAATCGGAACTAGCGGGAGGGCCCGACGGGGAGCTGTTTTTT,CASSQSELAGGPDGELFF
.,TRBJ1-1,TRBV5-1,.,TGCGCCAGCAGCTGGATAGGGGATACTGAAGCTTTCTTT,CASSWIGDTEAFF
TRBD2,TRBJ2-5,TRBV19,.,TGTGCCAGCAAAGGGCGGGAGGTGGGAGAGACCCAGTACTTC,CASKGREVGETQYF
TRBD1,TRBJ1-4,TRBV7-9,.,TGTGCCAGCAGCACGCCGCGGCAGGGGGCGCGTAATGAAAAACTGTTTTTT,CASSTPRQGARNEKLFF
.,TRBJ1-2,TRBV6-1,.,TGTGCCAGCAGTGAATCGGAGCCAACTTTCTATGGCTACACCTTC,CASSESEPTFYGYTF
TRBD2,TRBJ2-1,TRBV6-4,.,TGTGCCAGCAGTGACTGGGCGGGAGGGAACTTCAATGAGCAGTTCTTC,CASSDWAGGNFNEQFF
.,TRBJ2-7,TRBV19,.,TGTGCCAGTACCCCCGATAGCGGCTACGAGCAGTACTTC,CASTPDSGYEQYF
.,TRBJ2-7,TRBV27,.,TGTGCCAGCGCCAGGGTGGGCGGCGCCTACGAGCAGTACTTC,CASARVGGAYEQYF
.,TRBJ1-1,TRBV6-5,.,TGTGCCAGCAGCCGCCATGGGACTGAGAACACTGAAGCTTTCTTT,CASSRHGTENTEAFF
.,TRBJ2-5,TRBV2,few,TGTGCCAGCCCGGGGGAGACCCAGTACTTC,CASPGETQYF
.,TRBJ2-7,TRBV6-5,.,TGTGCCAGCAGTTTTGGGAGTGAATACGAGCAGTACTTC,CASSFGSEYEQYF
TRBD2,TRBJ2-1,TRBV9,.,TGTGCCAGCAGCACCCGACTAGCCGCCTACAATGAGCAGTTCTTC,CASSTRLAAYNEQFF
TRBD1,TRBJ1-1,TRBV15,.,TGTGCCACCAGCAGAGGAGGACAGGGGCTTGAAGCTTTCTTT,CATSRGGQGLEAFF
.,TRBJ2-3,TRBV6-1,.,TGTGCCAGCAGAGGAACCCCCGGGGATACGCAGTATTTT,CASRGTPGDTQYF
TRBD1,TRBJ1-5,TRBV7-9,once,TGTGCCAGCAGCGGGGACAGGGAAAGCAATCAGCCCCAGCATTTT,CASSGDRESNQPQHF
TRBD2,TRBJ2-7,TRBV11-2,.,TGTGCCAGCAGCCCGGGACTAGCGGCGCAGTACTTC,CASSPGLAAQYF
.,TRBJ2-1,TRBV15,.,TGTGCCACCAGGTACGGACTGAACAATGAGCAGTTCTTC,CATRYGLNNEQFF
.,TRBJ2-7,TRBV9,.,TGTGCCAGCAGCGTAGGGGGGAGGACCTACGAGCAGTACTTC,CASSVGGRTYEQYF
TRBD2,TRBJ2-1,TRBV4-3,.,TGCGCCAGCAGCCTGGGACTAGCGGGAAACAATGAGCAGTTCTTC,CASSLGLAGNNEQFF
.,TRBJ2-2,TRBV27,.,TGTGCCAGCAGTCCGGGACAGAACACCGGGGAGCTGTTTTTT,CASSPGQNTGELFF
.,TRBJ2-7,TRBV19,.,TGTGCCAGTAGTGCTCGAAATACAGGGTTCTCCTACGAGCAGTACTTC,CASSARNTGFSYEQYF
TRBD1,TRBJ2-3,TRBV19,.,TGTGCCAGTAGTTCCCCCCCGGGACAGGGGCCGTCCACAGATACGCAGTATTTT,CASSSPPGQGPSTDTQYF
.,TRBJ1-1,TRBV28,few,TGTGCCAGCAGTTCTGGGGCGGAAGGGAACACTGAAGCTTTCTTT,CASSSGAEGNTEAFF
TRBD1,TRBJ1-3,TRBV6-1,few,TGTGCCAGTAAGACAGGGGTCTCTGGAAACACCATATATTTT,CASKTGVSGNTIYF
TRBD1,TRBJ2-7,TRBV7-2,few,TGTGCCAGCAGCTTGAGACAGGGGGCTTATGAGCAGTACTTC,CASSLRQGAYEQYF
TRBD1,TRBJ1-1,TRBV7-8,few,TGTGCCAGCAGCTTACAGGGGGAGGCGAACACTGAAGCTTTCTTT,CASSLQGEANTEAFF
.,TRBJ2-7,TRBV4-2,.,TGTGCCAGCAGCCAAATGCTCCGGGACAGGGGACTAGCAAGCTCCTACGAGCAGTACTTC,CASSQMLRDRGLASSYEQYF
TRBD2,TRBJ2-1,TRBV5-1,.,TGCGCCAGCAGCTCGGGACTAGCGGGGCCCTACAATGAGCAGTTCTTC,CASSSGLAGPYNEQFF
.,TRBJ1-5,TRBV7-9,.,TGTGCCAGCAGCTCGATCGGGGGAGGAGAGCCCCAGCATTTT,CASSSIGGGEPQHF
TRBD2,TRBJ2-1,TRBV11-3,few,TGTGCCAGCAGCTTAGAAGCGGGAGTCTACAATGAGCAGTTCTTC,CASSLEAGVYNEQFF
.,TRBJ2-1,TRBV11-2,once,TGTGCCATCTCTCGGTACAATGAGCAGTTCTTC,CAISRYNEQFF
TRBD1,TRBJ2-7,TRBV18,.,TGTGCCAGCTCTCCCCGGGACAGACTTTCCTACGAGCAGTACTTC,CASSPRDRLSYEQYF
TRBD2,TRBJ2-1,TRBV4-1,.,TGCGCCAGCAGCCAAGCAGGACTAGCGCTTAATGAGCAGTTCTTC,CASSQAGLALNEQFF
.,TRBJ2-7,TRBV29-1,.,TGCAGCGTTGAAGAAGGGGAGGAGTACGAGCAGTACTTC,CSVEEGEEYEQYF
TRBD1,TRBJ1-5,TRBV28,.,TGTGCCAGCAAGATCACAGGGGGATCAAATCAGCCCCAGCATTTT,CASKITGGSNQPQHF
.,TRBJ1-2,TRBV29-1,.,TGCAGCGTTGATACCCCTTACAGGGACGTCAGAGATGGCTACACCTTC,CSVDTPYRDVRDGYTF
.,TRBJ2-1,TRBV2,.,TGTGCCAGCAAGGAGGGGGCTCATCGGAATGAGCAGTTCTTC,CASKEGAHRNEQFF
TRBD2,TRBJ2-1,TRBV7-3,.,TGTGCCAGCAGCTTATCCCGGGGGAGGGGAGGAGGCAATGAGCAGTTCTTC,CASSLSRGRGGGNEQFF
.,TRBJ1-4,TRBV4-3,.,TGCGCCAGCAGCCAACGCCCGGGGGGAACTAATGAAAAACTGTTTTTT,CASSQRPGGTNEKLFF
.,TRBJ2-7,TRBV15,.,TGTGCCACCAGCAGAGATCTGGTGGGAGTAGTCTACGAGCAGTACTTC,CATSRDLVGVVYEQYF
.,TRBJ2-6,TRBV5-1,.,TGCGCCAGCAGCCCCCCATCCGGGGCCAACGTCCTGACTTTC,CASSPPSGANVLTF
TRBD2,TRBJ2-3,TRBV7-9,.,TGTGCCAGCAGCTTGGGTCTAGCGGATCGTCACACAGATACGCAGTATTTT,CASSLGLADRHTDTQYF
.,TRBJ2-5,TRBV7-3,once,TGTGCCAGCAGCTCCCCAGACCAAGAGACCCAGTACTTC,CASSSPDQETQYF
TRBD1,TRBJ2-7,TRBV9,.,TGTGCCAGCAGCGTAGAGGGGGCCGGCGAGCAGTACTTC,CASSVEGAGEQYF
.,TRBJ2-2,TRBV11-1,.,TGTGCCAGCGGGTGGGCTAGGGGCACCGGGGAGCTGTTTTTT,CASGWARGTGELFF
TRBD1,TRBJ2-6,TRBV27,once,TGTGCCAGCAGTTACCGCCCACAGGGGCCTCCGAGCTCTGGGGCCAACGTCCTGACTTTC,CASSYRPQGPPSSGANVLTF
TRBD2,TRBJ2-7,TRBV4-2,.,TGTGCCAGCAGCCAAGCCGGGACTAGCGGGAGCGCCAGGGCCATGGGGCAGTACTTC,CASSQAGTSGSARAMGQYF